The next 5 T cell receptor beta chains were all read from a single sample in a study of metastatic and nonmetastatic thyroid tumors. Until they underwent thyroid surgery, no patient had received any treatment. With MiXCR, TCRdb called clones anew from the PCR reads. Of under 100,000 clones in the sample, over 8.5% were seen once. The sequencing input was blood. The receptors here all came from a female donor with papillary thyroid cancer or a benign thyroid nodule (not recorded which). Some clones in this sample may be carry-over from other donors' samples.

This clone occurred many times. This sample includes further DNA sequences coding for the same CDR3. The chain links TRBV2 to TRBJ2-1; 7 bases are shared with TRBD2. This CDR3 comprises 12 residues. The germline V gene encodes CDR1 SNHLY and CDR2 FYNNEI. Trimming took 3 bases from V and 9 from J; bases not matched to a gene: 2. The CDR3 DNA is TGTGCCAGCAGTGAGGGGGGGGGTGAGCAGTTCTTC. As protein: CASSEGGGEQFF.

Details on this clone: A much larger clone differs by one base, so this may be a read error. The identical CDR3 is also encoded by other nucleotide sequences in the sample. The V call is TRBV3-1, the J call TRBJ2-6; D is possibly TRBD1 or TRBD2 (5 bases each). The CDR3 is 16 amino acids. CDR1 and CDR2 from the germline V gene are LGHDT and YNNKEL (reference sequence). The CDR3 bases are TGTGCCAGCAGCCCGGGGCTCACCTCTGGGGCCAACGTCCTGACCTTC. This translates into CASSPGLTSGANVLTF.

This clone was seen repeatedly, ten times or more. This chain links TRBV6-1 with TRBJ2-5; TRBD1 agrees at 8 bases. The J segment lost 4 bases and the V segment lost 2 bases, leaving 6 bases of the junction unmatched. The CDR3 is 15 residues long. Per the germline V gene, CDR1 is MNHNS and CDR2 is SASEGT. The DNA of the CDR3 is TGTGCCAGCAGTGAAATAAAGGACAGGGTAGAGACCCAGTACTTC. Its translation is CASSEIKDRVETQYF.

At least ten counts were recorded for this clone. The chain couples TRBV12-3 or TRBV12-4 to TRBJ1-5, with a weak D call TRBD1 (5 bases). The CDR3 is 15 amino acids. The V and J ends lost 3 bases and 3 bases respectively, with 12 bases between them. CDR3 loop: CASSLGTQVNQPQHF. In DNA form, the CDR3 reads TGTGCCAGCAGTTTGGGGACGCAGGTCAATCAGCCCCAGCATTTT.

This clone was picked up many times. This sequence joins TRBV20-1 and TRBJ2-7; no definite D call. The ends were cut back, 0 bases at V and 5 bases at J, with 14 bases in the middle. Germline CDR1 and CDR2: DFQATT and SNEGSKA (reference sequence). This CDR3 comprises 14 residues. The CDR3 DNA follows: TGCAGTGCTAGAGATCCGGCAGTCGGCCACGAGCAGTACTTC. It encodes CSARDPAVGHEQYF.